The entry that follows covers one T cell receptor beta chain sequence. This sample was taken from a study of blood T cell repertoires in COVID-19. This CDR3 comprises 15 residues. CDR1 and CDR2 from the germline V gene are LGHDT and YNNKEL (reference sequence). The trim removed 4 bases at V and 3 bases at J, leaving 4 bases unmatched. In the original workflow: Reference gene primer amplification yielded estimated nucleated cell counts. This table comes from immunoSEQ multiplex PCR, and its TCRdb copy is limited to in-frame clones, with some not included. That table supplies the V and J calls and clone size; D and trimming were determined from the DNA. The sample has roughly 400,000 clones, roughly 87% seen once.

The source of this sequence is a man aged 18 to 29 who had recovered from COVID-19. The chain couples TRBV3-1 (or the pseudogene TRBV3-2) to TRBJ1-3; 9 positions match TRBD1. What was sequenced was PBMCs or T cells enriched from blood (not recorded which). The CDR3 DNA sequence: TGTGCCAGCAGCCGGACAGGGGCCTATGGAAACACCATATATTTT. It translates to CASSRTGAYGNTIYF.